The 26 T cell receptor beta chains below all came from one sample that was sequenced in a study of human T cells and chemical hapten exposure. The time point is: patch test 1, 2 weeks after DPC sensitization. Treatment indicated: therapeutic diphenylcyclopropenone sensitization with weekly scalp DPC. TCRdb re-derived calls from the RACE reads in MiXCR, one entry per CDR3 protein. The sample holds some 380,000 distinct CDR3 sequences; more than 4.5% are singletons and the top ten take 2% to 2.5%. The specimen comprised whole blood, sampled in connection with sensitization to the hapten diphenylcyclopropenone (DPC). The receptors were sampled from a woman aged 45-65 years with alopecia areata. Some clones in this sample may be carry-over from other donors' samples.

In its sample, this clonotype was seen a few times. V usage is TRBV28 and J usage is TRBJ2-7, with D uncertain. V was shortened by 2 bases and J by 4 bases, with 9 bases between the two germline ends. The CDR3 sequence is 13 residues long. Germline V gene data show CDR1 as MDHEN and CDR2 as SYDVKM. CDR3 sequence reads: CASSLGQEYEQYF. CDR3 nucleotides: TGTGCCAGCAGTTTAGGGCAGGAGTACGAGCAGTACTTC. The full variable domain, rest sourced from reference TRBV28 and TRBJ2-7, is DVKVTQSSRYLVKRTGEKVFLECVQDMDHENMFWYRQDPGLGLRLIYFSYDVKMKEKGDIPEGYSVSREKKERFSLILESASTNQTSMYLCASSLGQEYEQYFGPGTRLTVT.

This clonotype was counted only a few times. Written as DNA, the CDR3 is TGTGCCAGCAGCAACACCCCCCTAACGACAGGTGTGTTTGGAAACACCATATATTTT. Translating it yields CASSNTPLTTGVFGNTIYF. The rearrangement uses TRBV7-6 and TRBJ1-3; possibly TRBD1 for D (6 bases). Germline assignment: CDR1 SGHVS and CDR2 FNYEAQ. The CDR3 is 19 amino acids. V lost 5 bases and J 3 bases, leaving 26 bases between the germline ends.

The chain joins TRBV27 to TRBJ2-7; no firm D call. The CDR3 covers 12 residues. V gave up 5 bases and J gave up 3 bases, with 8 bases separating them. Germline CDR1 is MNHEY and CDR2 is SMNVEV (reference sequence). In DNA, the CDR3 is TGTGCCAGCAGTGACATTTTCTACGAGCAGTACTTC. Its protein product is CASSDIFYEQYF.

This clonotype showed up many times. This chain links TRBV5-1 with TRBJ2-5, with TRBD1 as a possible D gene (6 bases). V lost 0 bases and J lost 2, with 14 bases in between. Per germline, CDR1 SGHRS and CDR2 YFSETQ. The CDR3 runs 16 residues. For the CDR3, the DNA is TGCGCCAGCAGCTTGGGGCTGGGGGCACAACAAGAGACCCAGTACTTC. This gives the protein CASSLGLGAQQETQYF.

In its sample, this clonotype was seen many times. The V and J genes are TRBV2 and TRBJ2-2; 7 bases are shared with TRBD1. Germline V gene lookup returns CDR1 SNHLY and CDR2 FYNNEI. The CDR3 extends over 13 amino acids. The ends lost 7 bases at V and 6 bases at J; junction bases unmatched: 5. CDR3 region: CASKQGPSGELFF. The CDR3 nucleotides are TGTGCCAGCAAACAGGGGCCCTCCGGGGAGCTGTTTTTT.

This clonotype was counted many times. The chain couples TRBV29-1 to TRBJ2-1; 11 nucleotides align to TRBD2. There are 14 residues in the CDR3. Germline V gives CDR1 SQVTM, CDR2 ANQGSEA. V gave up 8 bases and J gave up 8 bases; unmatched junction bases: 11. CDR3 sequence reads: CSHYSGRALDEQFF. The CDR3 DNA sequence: TGCAGCCACTATAGCGGGAGGGCTTTAGATGAGCAGTTCTTC.

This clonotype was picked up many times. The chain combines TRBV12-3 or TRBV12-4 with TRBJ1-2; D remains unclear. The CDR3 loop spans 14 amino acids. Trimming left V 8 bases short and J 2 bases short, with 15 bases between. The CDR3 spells CASCLREGNYGYTF. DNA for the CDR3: TGTGCCAGCTGTCTCCGGGAAGGCAACTATGGCTACACCTTC.

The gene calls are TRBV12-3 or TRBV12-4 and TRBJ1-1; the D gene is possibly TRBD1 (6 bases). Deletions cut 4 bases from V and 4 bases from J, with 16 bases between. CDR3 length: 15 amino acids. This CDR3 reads CASSSPEGVGTEAFF. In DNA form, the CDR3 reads TGTGCCAGCAGTTCCCCCGAGGGGGTGGGCACTGAAGCTTTCTTT.

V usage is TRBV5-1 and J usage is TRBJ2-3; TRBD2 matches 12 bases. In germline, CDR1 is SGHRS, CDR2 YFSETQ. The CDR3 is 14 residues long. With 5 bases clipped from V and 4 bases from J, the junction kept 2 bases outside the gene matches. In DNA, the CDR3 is TGCGCCAGCAGGCGACTAGCGGGAGCAGATACGCAGTATTTT. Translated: CASRRLAGADTQYF.

The CDR3 DNA reads as TGTGCCAGCAGTGAAGGGTCCCGTATTCAGCCCCAGCATTTT. Amino acids: CASSEGSRIQPQHF. The V call is TRBV6-2 or TRBV6-3, the J call TRBJ1-5; D call uncertain. V lost 5 bases and J lost 6, with 14 bases in between. Germline lookup yields CDR1 MNHEY and CDR2 SVGEGT. The CDR3 sequence is 14 residues long.

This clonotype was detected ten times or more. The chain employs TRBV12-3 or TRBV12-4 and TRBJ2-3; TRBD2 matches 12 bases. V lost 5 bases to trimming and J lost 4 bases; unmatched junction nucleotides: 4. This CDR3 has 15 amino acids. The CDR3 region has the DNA TGTGCCAGCAGTCCTGGACTAGCGGGGCCAGATACGCAGTATTTT. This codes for CASSPGLAGPDTQYF.

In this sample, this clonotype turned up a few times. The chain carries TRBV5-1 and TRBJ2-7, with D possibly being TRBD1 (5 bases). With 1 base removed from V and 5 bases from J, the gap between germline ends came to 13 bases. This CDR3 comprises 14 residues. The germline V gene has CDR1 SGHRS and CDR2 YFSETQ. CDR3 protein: CASSLSQGGHEQYF. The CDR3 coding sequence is TGCGCCAGCAGCTTGTCGCAGGGCGGCCACGAGCAGTACTTC.

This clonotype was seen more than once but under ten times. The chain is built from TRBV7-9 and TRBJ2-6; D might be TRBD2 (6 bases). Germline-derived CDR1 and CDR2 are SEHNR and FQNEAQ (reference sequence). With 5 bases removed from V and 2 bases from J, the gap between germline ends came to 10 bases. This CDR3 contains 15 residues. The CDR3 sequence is CASSPAGTGANVLTF. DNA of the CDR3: TGTGCCAGCAGCCCGGCGGGGACTGGGGCCAACGTCCTGACTTTC.

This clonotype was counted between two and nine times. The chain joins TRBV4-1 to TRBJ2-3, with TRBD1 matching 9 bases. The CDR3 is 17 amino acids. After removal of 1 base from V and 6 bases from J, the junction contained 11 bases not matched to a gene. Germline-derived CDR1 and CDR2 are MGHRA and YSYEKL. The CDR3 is CASSQALRTGDEDTQYF. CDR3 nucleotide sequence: TGCGCCAGCAGCCAAGCGCTCCGGACAGGGGATGAGGATACGCAGTATTTT.

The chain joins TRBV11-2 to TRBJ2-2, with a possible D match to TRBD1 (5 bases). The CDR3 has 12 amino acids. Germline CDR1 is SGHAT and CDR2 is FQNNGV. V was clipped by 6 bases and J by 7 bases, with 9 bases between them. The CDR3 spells CASSSGFGELFF. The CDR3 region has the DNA TGTGCCAGCAGTTCAGGGTTCGGGGAGCTGTTTTTT. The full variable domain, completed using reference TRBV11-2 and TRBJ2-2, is EAGVAQSPRYKIIEKRQSVAFWCNPISGHATLYWYQQILGQGPKLLIQFQNNGVVDDSQLPKDRFSAERLKGVDSTLKIQPAKLEDSAVYLCASSSGFGELFFGEGSRLTVL.

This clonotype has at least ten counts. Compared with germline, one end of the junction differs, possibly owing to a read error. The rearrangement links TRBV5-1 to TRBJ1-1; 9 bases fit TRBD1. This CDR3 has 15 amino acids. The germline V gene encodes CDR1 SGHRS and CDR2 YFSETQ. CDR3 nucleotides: TGTGCCAGCAGCTCCGGGACAGGGTTGAACACTGAAGCTTTCTTT. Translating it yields CASSSGTGLNTEAFF.

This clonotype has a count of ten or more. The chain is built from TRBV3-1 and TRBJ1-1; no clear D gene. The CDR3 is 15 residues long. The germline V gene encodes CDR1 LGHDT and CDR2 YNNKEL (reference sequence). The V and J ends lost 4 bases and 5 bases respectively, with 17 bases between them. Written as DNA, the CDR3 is TGTGCCAGCAGCCTCCGATGGTCTCCGGGGACTGAAGCTTTCTTT. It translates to CASSLRWSPGTEAFF.

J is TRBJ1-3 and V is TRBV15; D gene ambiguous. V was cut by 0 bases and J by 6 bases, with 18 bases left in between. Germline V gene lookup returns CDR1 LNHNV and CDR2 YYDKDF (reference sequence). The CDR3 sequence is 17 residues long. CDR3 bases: TGTGCCACCAGCAGAGATAAGACGGTGCCTTTAAAAAACACCATATATTTT. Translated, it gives CATSRDKTVPLKNTIYF.

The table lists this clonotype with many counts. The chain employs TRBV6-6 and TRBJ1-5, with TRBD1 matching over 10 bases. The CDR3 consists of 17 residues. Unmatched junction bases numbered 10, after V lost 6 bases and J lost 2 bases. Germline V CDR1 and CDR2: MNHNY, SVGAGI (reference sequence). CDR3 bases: TGTGCCAGCAGGGGACAGGGGTGGCGGGACGGCAATCAGCCCCAGCATTTT. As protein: CASRGQGWRDGNQPQHF.

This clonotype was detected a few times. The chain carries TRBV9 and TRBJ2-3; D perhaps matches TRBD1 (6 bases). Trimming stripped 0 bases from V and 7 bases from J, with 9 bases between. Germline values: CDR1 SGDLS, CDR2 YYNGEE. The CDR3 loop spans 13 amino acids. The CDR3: CASSVDRVNTQYF. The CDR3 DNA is TGTGCCAGCAGCGTAGACAGGGTAAATACGCAGTATTTT.

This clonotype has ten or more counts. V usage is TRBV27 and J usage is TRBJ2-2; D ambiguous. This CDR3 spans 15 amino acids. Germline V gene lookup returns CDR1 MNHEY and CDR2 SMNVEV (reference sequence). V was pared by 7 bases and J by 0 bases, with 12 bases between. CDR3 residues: CASNAALANTGELFF. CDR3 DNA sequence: TGTGCCAGCAACGCGGCCCTAGCGAACACCGGGGAGCTGTTTTTT.

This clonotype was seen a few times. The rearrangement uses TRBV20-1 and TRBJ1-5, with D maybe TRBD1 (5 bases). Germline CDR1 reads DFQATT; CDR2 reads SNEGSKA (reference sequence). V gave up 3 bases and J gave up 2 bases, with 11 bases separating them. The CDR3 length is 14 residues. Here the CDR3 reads CSASLGEGNQPQHF. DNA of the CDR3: TGCAGTGCTAGCTTGGGGGAAGGCAATCAGCCCCAGCATTTT.

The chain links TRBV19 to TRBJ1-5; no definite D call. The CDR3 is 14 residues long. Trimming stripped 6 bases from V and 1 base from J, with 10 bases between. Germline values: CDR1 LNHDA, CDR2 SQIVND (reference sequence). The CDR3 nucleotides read TGTGCCAGTAGATCGGCCAAGAGCAATCAGCCCCAGCATTTT. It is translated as CASRSAKSNQPQHF.

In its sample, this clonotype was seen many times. Here the CDR3 reads CASSAAGSPSQPQHF. Here the CDR3 DNA reads TGTGCCAGCAGCGCAGCCGGTAGCCCTAGTCAGCCCCAGCATTTT. The chain links TRBV7-9 to TRBJ1-5; the D is unclear. Germline V gene sequence: CDR1 SEHNR, CDR2 FQNEAQ (reference sequence). The CDR3 consists of 15 residues. V gave up 5 bases and J gave up 6 bases, with 17 bases separating them.

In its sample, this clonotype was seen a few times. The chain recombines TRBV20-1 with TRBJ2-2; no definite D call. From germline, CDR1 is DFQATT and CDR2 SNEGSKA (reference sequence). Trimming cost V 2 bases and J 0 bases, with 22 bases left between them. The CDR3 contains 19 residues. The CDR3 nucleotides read TGCAGTGCTAGATATGCCGGAGCTTCCACCTATGCGAACACCGGGGAGCTGTTTTTT. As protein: CSARYAGASTYANTGELFF.

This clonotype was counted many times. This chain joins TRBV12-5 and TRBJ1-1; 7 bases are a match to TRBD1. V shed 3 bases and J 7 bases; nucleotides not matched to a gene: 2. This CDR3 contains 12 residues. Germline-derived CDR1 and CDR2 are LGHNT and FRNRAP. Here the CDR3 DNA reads TGTGCTAGTGGTTTTGGGACAGATGAAGCTTTCTTT. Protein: CASGFGTDEAFF.